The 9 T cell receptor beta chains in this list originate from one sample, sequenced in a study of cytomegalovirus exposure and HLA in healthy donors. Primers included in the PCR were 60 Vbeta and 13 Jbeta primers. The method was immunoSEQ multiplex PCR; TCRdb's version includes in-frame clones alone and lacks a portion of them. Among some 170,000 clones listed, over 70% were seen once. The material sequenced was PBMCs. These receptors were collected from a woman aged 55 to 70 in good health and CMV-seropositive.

The CDR3 DNA sequence: TGTGCCAGCAGCCTTCGGGGGTCCGAAGATGAAAAACTGTTTTTT. It encodes CASSLRGSEDEKLFF. The chain is built from TRBV7-9 and TRBJ1-4; TRBD1 is a possible D gene (5 bases). Germline V CDR1 and CDR2: SEHNR, FQNEAQ (reference sequence). Between the trimmed V and J ends, which lost 5 bases and 6 bases, there was a span of 16 bases. CDR3 length: 15 residues.

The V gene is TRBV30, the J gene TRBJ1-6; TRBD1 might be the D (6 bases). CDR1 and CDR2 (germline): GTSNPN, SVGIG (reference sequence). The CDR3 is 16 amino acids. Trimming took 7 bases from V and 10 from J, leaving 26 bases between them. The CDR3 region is CASTRRRGAVSSPLHF. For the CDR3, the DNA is TGTGCCTCCACGAGGCGACGGGGGGCGGTCAGCTCACCCCTCCACTTT. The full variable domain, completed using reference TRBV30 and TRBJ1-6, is SQTIHQWPATLVQPVGSPLSLECTVEGTSNPNLYWYRQAAGRGLQLLFYSVGIGQISSEVPQNLSASRPQDRQFILSSKKLLLSDSGFYLCASTRRRGAVSSPLHFGNGTRLTVT.

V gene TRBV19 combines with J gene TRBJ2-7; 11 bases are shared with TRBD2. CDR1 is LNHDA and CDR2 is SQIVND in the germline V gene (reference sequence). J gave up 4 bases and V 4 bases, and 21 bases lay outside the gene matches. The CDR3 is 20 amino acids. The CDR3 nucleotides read TGTGCCAGTAGTAGGGGAGGAGCGACTAGCGGGATCCATCACATTTACGAGCAGTACTTC. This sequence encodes CASSRGGATSGIHHIYEQYF.

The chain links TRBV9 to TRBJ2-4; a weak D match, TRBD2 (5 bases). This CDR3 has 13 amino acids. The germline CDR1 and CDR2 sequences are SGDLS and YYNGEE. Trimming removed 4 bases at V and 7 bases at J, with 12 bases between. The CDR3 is CASSRRAENIQYF. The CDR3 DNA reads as TGTGCCAGCAGCAGGCGGGCGGAGAACATTCAGTACTTC. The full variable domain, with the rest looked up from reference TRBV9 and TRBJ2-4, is DSGVTQTPKHLITATGQRVTLRCSPRSGDLSVYWYQQSLDQGLQFLIQYYNGEERAKGNILERFSAQQFPDLHSELNLSSLELGDSALYFCASSRRAENIQYFGAGTRLSVL.

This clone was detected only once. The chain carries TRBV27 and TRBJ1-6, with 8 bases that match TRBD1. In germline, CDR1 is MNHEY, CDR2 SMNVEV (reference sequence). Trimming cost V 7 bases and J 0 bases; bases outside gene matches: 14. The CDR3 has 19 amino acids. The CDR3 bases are TGTGCCAGCACCCCGTTCGGACAGGGTGGTAGCTCCTATAATTCACCCCTCCACTTT. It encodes CASTPFGQGGSSYNSPLHF.

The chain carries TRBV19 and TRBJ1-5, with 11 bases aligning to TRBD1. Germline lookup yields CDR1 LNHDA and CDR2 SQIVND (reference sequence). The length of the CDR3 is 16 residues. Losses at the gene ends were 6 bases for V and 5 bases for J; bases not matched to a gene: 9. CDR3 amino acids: CASRVRGQGVDQPQHF. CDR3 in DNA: TGTGCCAGTAGGGTACGGGGACAGGGGGTCGATCAGCCCCAGCATTTT.

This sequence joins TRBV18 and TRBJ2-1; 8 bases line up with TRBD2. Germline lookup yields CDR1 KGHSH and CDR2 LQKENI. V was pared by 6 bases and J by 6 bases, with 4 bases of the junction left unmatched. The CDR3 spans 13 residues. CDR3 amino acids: CASSPGTSNEQFF. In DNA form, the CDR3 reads TGTGCCAGCTCTCCCGGGACTAGCAATGAGCAGTTCTTC.

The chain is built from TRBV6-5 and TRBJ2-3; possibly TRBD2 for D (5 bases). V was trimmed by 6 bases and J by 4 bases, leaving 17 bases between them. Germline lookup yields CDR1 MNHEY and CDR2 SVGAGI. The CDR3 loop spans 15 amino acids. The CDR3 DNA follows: TGTGCCAGCAGGACCACCCTAGCAGTCTCAGATACGCAGTATTTT. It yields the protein CASRTTLAVSDTQYF.

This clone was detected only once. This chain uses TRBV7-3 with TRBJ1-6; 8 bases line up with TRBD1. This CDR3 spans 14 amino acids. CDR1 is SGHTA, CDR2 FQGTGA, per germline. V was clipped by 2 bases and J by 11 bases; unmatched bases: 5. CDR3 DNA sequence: TGTGCCAGCAGCTTACAACAGGGGGGCGCACCCCTCCACTTT. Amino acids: CASSLQQGGAPLHF.